This TCR beta chain stems from a study of human T cells and chemical hapten exposure. As concerns this clonotype: What it binds is not known.

TCRdb redid the calling of the RACE reads with MiXCR, one entry per CDR3 protein. The data contain roughly 200,000 distinct CDR3 sequences, roughly a quarter of them seen just once; the ten biggest clones take up roughly 2.5%. The study's findings and limits: Donor immune responses may differ from healthy people's, since all donors had alopecia. DPC sensitization produced no change in TCRs with frequency above 1 in 1000. It was expanded TCRs that formed significantly more large CDR3 similarity clusters than controls did.

As to time point: patch test 3, about 24 weeks after DPC sensitization. Documented treatment: therapeutic diphenylcyclopropenone sensitization with weekly scalp DPC. Donation of samples came from alopecia patients who were 18 to 70 years old and suitable for DPC. The CDR3 is 18 residues long. V shed 2 bases, J shed 5 bases, and the junction held 9 bases outside the gene matches. CDR1 is KGHDR and CDR2 is SFDVKD in the germline V gene. The chain recombines TRBV24-1 with TRBJ2-1; 12 positions agree with TRBD2. The sample was whole blood, taken in connection with sensitization to the hapten diphenylcyclopropenone (DPC). This clonotype originated in a woman in her forties with alopecia areata. Some clones in this sample may be carry-over from other donors' samples. The CDR3, as DNA: TGTGCCACCAGTGATTCGGGACTAGCGGGTGGAAGCAACAATGAGCAGTTCTTC. Its translation is CATSDSGLAGGSNNEQFF.